These 18 T cell receptor beta chains share one sample of origin, sequenced in a study of CD8 T cells in ankylosing spondylitis. For these receptors, no antigen is known. Notes on the study in general: What appeared characteristic of ankylosing spondylitis blood was a TCR beta motif of eight highly homologous variants.

TCRdb recomputed calls from the 5' RACE reads with MiXCR, one row per CDR3 protein. The sample includes hundreds of thousands of distinct CDR3 sequences, 25% to 30% of them seen just once. Specimen: blood, either unsorted or a sorted T cell fraction (not recorded which). The receptor source for this set is a male donor with ankylosing spondylitis.

This chain uses TRBV15 with TRBJ1-1, with a tentative D call TRBD1 (5 bases). The germline V and J ends were trimmed by 1 base and 0 bases, with 9 bases remaining between them. The CDR3 spans 15 residues. Germline assignment: CDR1 LNHNV and CDR2 YYDKDF (reference sequence). The CDR3 loop is CATSRVGGLNTEAFF. The CDR3 DNA is TGTGCCACCAGCAGAGTCGGGGGGTTGAACACTGAAGCTTTCTTT.

This chain uses TRBV10-3 with TRBJ2-3; D remains ambiguous. Germline assignment: CDR1 ENHRY and CDR2 SYGVKD. The V end was cut by 4 bases, the J end by 1 base, with 12 bases between. The CDR3 consists of 15 residues. For the CDR3, the DNA is TGTGCCATCAGTGCGCAGGAGTCCGGCACAGATACGCAGTATTTT. It specifies CAISAQESGTDTQYF.

This clonotype was detected many times. The CDR3 nucleotides are TGTGCCAGCACCCTAGGCGCCAGACACCACAATCAGCCCCAGCATTTT. Amino acid sequence: CASTLGARHHNQPQHF. This chain uses TRBV12-3 or TRBV12-4 with TRBJ1-5, with D uncertain. CDR3 size: 16 residues. V was trimmed by 7 bases and J by 3 bases, leaving 19 bases between them.

The V call is TRBV24-1, the J call TRBJ2-5, with D maybe TRBD2 (5 bases). Trimming took 5 bases from V and 2 from J, leaving 11 bases between them. This CDR3 has 14 amino acids. The germline V gene has CDR1 KGHDR and CDR2 SFDVKD. CDR3 region: CATSVGATQETQYF. In DNA form, the CDR3 reads TGTGCCACCAGTGTGGGAGCTACACAAGAGACCCAGTACTTC.

The V and J genes are TRBV2 and TRBJ2-7, with 8 nucleotides matching TRBD2. V lost 5 bases and J lost 6; bases outside the gene matches: 3. Germline loops: CDR1 SNHLY, CDR2 FYNNEI. The CDR3 runs to 12 residues. The CDR3 protein is CASSYSGTEQYV. The CDR3 region has the DNA TGTGCCAGCAGTTATAGCGGGACCGAGCAGTACGTC.

The gene calls are TRBV11-2 and TRBJ2-5; 10 bases map to TRBD2. Per germline, CDR1 SGHAT and CDR2 FQNNGV. The J segment lost 7 bases and the V segment lost 0 bases, leaving 20 bases of the junction unmatched. There are 20 residues in the CDR3. CDR3 in amino acids: CASSLDPYEAGGPKEGTQYF. The CDR3 DNA is TGTGCCAGCAGCTTAGATCCCTATGAAGCGGGAGGGCCTAAAGAAGGGACCCAGTACTTC.

This clonotype has just a few counts. This chain's CDR3 is CASSIYPNTEAFF. The CDR3 nucleotides are TGCGCCAGCAGCATATACCCGAACACTGAAGCTTTCTTT. V is TRBV5-1 and J is TRBJ1-1; D is ambiguous. This CDR3 is 13 amino acids long. V was clipped by 4 bases and J by 1 base, with 8 bases between them. Germline V gene sequence: CDR1 SGHRS, CDR2 YFSETQ.

The rearrangement uses TRBV7-2 and TRBJ1-2; unclear D gene. Germline loops: CDR1 SGHTA, CDR2 FQGNSA. The CDR3 sequence is 15 residues long. Trimming cost V 5 bases and J 3 bases, with 16 bases left between them. The CDR3 nucleotides read TGTGCCAGCAGCACCCGACCGTCAACCGACTATGGCTACACCTTC. The encoded protein is CASSTRPSTDYGYTF.

For this clonotype: The junction departs from the called germline gene at one end, perhaps through a read error. The chain employs TRBV5-4 and TRBJ2-1; 8 nucleotides match TRBD1. CDR3 length: 16 amino acids. Germline V gene data show CDR1 as SGHNT and CDR2 as YYREEE (reference sequence). In DNA form, the CDR3 reads TGCGCCAGCAGCGCGGGACAGGCCAGCTCCTACAATGAGCAGTTCTTC. It specifies CASSAGQASSYNEQFF.

This clonotype appeared many times. The chain carries TRBV5-1 and TRBJ2-1; 12 bases align to TRBD2. The CDR3 has 17 residues. V was clipped by 0 bases and J by 0 bases; unmatched bases: 1. The germline V gene encodes CDR1 SGHRS and CDR2 YFSETQ. Here the CDR3 DNA reads TGCGCCAGCAGCTTGGCTAGCGGGAGGGACTCCTACAATGAGCAGTTCTTC. Translating it yields CASSLASGRDSYNEQFF.

The V call is TRBV12-3 or TRBV12-4, the J call TRBJ2-3; D uncertain. V gave up 5 bases and J gave up 2 bases, with 14 bases separating them. The CDR3 consists of 15 residues. The DNA of the CDR3 is TGTGCCAGCAGTGCCCACAGAGAAAACACAGATACGCAGTATTTT. Encoded protein: CASSAHRENTDTQYF.

The chain carries TRBV12-3 or TRBV12-4 and TRBJ2-1; D is unresolved. Trimming cost V 3 bases and J 7 bases, with 4 bases left between them. The CDR3 loop spans 11 amino acids. CDR3 DNA sequence: TGTGCCAGCAGTTTCGATAATGAGCAGTTCTTC. Amino acid sequence: CASSFDNEQFF.

This clonotype was recorded a few times. The chain is built from TRBV10-3 and TRBJ2-2, with 9 bases aligning to TRBD2. This CDR3 has 17 residues. V trimming: 5 bases; J trimming: 2 bases; junction bases outside the gene matches: 9. Germline loops: CDR1 ENHRY, CDR2 SYGVKD. CDR3 in amino acids: CAISNIAGVGNTGELFF. The CDR3 DNA follows: TGTGCCATCAGTAATATAGCGGGAGTGGGCAACACCGGGGAGCTGTTTTTT.

A word on this clonotype: A read error is likely, as this CDR3 ends without the conserved phenylalanine or tryptophan. The chain couples TRBV10-3 to TRBJ2-1; D gene uncertain. The CDR3 consists of 14 residues. Germline V gene sequence: CDR1 ENHRY, CDR2 SYGVKD. V was cut by 2 bases and J by 3 bases, with 8 bases left in between. CDR3 region: CAISEAAYYNEQFY. In DNA, the CDR3 is TGTGCCATCAGTGAGGCGGCCTACTACAATGAGCAGTTCTAC.

This clonotype was counted a few times. J is TRBJ1-1 and V is TRBV29-1, with a weak D call TRBD1 (5 bases). V lost 5 bases to trimming and J lost 0 bases, with 10 bases between them. This CDR3 comprises 13 residues. CDR1 is SQVTM and CDR2 is ANQGSEA in the germline V gene. The CDR3 region has the DNA TGCAGCGTTCAGGGTATCCTGAACACTGAAGCTTTCTTT. Encoded protein: CSVQGILNTEAFF.

This rearrangement joins TRBV12-3 or TRBV12-4 to TRBJ2-7; D is perhaps TRBD2 (6 bases). V gave up 6 bases and J gave up 4 bases, with 19 bases separating them. CDR3 length equals 15 residues. The CDR3 coding sequence is TGTGCCAGCAGGTTCTCCCTCGGGGGTTCTTACGAGCAGTACTTC. Translated, it gives CASRFSLGGSYEQYF.

The rearrangement uses TRBV5-1 and TRBJ2-5; D gene uncertain. Trimming removed 4 bases at V and 4 bases at J, with 11 bases between. The CDR3 consists of 13 residues. The germline V gene has CDR1 SGHRS and CDR2 YFSETQ. Here the CDR3 DNA reads TGCGCCAGCAGCGCATTTGGGTCAGAGACCCAGTACTTC. The encoded protein is CASSAFGSETQYF.

The rearrangement uses TRBV11-2 and TRBJ2-3, with 8 positions matching TRBD2. Germline-derived CDR1 and CDR2 are SGHAT and FQNNGV. V lost 5 bases, J lost 4 bases, and 8 bases stayed unmatched. CDR3 length equals 15 residues. As DNA, the CDR3 is TGTGCCAGCAGCCCCCGGGGGGGGAACGCAGATACGCAGTATTTT. It translates to CASSPRGGNADTQYF.